This T cell receptor beta chain was identified in a study of CD8 T cells in ankylosing spondylitis. Study results and limitations: Peripheral blood samples showed relatively rare disease-linked clones, and these clones were CD8+. Ankylosing spondylitis blood appeared to be characterized by a TCR beta motif of eight highly homologous variants. Certain motif variants had earlier been reported in reactive arthritis synovial fluid and blood.

There are 14 residues in the CDR3. V shed 0 bases and J shed 3 bases, with 7 bases lying between them. Germline V CDR1 and CDR2: SGHRS, YFSETQ. Researchers built TCR beta libraries using quantitative 5'-RACE with molecular barcodes. TCRdb called the 5' RACE reads again in MiXCR, with one record for every CDR3 protein. The table lists 200,000 to 300,000 distinct CDR3 sequences, around 25% of them singletons. There are many counts of this clonotype. As yet, its antigen is unknown. The chain is built from TRBV5-1 and TRBJ2-1; D is unclear. The sequenced sample was blood, either unsorted or a sorted T cell fraction (not recorded which). The source of this sequence is a male donor with ankylosing spondylitis or in good health (not recorded which). The chain's CDR3 is CASSLDLVYNEQFF. CDR3 nucleotide sequence: TGCGCCAGCAGCTTGGACCTAGTCTACAATGAGCAGTTCTTC.